This TCR beta chain was found in a study of post-analysis software for immune sequencing data. Prepared libraries of TCR beta cDNA carried unique molecular identifiers. TCRdb re-derived calls from the PCR reads in MiXCR, one entry per CDR3 protein. The sample lists approximately 770,000 distinct CDR3 sequences, around 42% occurring once. Findings and caveats of the study: The five TRBV segments detected at higher frequency in patients than in controls included TRBV5-6, TRBV5-1 and TRBV20-1. Multiple sclerosis patients showed significantly lower normalized Chao1 diversity than controls did.

With respect to this clonotype: Its target is unknown.

This CDR3 has 14 residues. Germline-derived CDR1 and CDR2 are SGHAT and FQNNGV. This receptor was taken from a girl aged 10 to 17 with multiple sclerosis. The chain joins TRBV11-2 to TRBJ2-5; 8 bases agree with TRBD1. The J call is in doubt because the DNA end fits TRBJ2-7 better. Sample: blood. The CDR3 DNA is TGTGCCAGCAGCACGGACAGGGCCATCTACGAGCAGTACTTC. As protein: CASSTDRAIYEQYF.